This TCR beta chain derives from a study of T-cell memory formation after mild COVID-19. TCRdb re-called the 5' RACE reads through MiXCR, storing one row per CDR3 protein. The sample yields about 340,000 distinct CDR3 sequences, over 20% seen once. The CDR3 sequence is 13 residues long. Germline V gene lookup returns CDR1 SQVTM and CDR2 ANQGSEA. Trimming took off 7 bases at V and 0 bases at J, with 10 bases between the two ends. This clonotype was counted between two and nine times. The origin of this receptor is an adult woman who had mild COVID-19 (a few samples of this study predate the infection). Cell type and time point are not known. The sample taken for sequencing was PBMCs or a T cell subset sorted from them (not recorded which). V and J are TRBV29-1 and TRBJ2-4; D gene ambiguous. CDR3 nucleotides: TGCAGCGCAGTCGATATAGCCAAAAACATTCAGTACTTC. It yields the protein CSAVDIAKNIQYF.